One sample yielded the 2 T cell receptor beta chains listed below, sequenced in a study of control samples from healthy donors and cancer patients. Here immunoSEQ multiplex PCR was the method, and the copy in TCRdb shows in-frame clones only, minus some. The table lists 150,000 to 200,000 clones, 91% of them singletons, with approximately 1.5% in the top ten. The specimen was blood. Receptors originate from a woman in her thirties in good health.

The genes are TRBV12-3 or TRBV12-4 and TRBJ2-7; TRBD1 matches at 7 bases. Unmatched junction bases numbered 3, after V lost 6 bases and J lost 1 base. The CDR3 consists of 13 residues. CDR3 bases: TGTGCCAGCAGGCGACAGGGATCCTACGAGCAGTACTTC. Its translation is CASRRQGSYEQYF.

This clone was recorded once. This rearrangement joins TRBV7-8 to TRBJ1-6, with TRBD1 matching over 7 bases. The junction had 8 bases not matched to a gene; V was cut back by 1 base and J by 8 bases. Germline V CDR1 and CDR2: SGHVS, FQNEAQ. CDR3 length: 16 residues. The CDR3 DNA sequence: TGTGCCAGCAGCTTAGGTAACCGGGACAGACATTCACCCCTCCACTTT. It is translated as CASSLGNRDRHSPLHF.